The T cell receptor (beta chain) under discussion was sequenced for a study of OX40 agonist ivuxolimab in advanced cancers. V lost 1 base to trimming and J lost 4 bases, with 14 bases between them. The CDR3 is made up of 15 amino acids. CDR1 is SGHNT and CDR2 is YYREEE in the germline V gene (reference sequence). Here immunoSEQ multiplex PCR was the method, and the copy in TCRdb shows in-frame clones only, minus some. This table holds around 79,000 clones, approximately 86% found once. The specimen was CD4+ or CD8+ T cells sorted from blood, collected in a trial of the OX40 agonist ivuxolimab. This receptor was taken from an adult with an advanced solid tumor such as melanoma, head and neck, liver or kidney cancer. The gene calls are TRBV5-4 and TRBJ2-5, with D possibly matching TRBD2 (5 bases). CDR3 region: CASSLISRGPETQYF. CDR3 DNA sequence: TGTGCCAGCAGCTTGATTAGTCGGGGTCCAGAGACCCAGTACTTC. The complete variable domain, with remaining parts taken from reference TRBV5-4 and TRBJ2-5, reads ETGVTQSPTHLIKTRGQQVTLRCSSQSGHNTVSWYQQALGQGPQFIFQYYREEENGRGNFPPRFSGLQFPNYSSELNVNALELDDSALYLCASSLISRGPETQYFGPGTRLLVL.